The present T cell receptor beta chain was sequenced within a study of regulatory T cells in long-lasting Graves disease. Study results and caveats: When disease was persistent, TRBV28, TRBJ1-2 and TRBJ2-5 were the favored segments.

Points on this clonotype: The antigen is not known.

Time point in this sample: newly diagnosed GD, antithyroid drugs for less than 3 months. PBMC RNA was the source of the TCR library. This CDR3 is built from 12 residues. V lost 6 bases to trimming and J lost 8 bases; unmatched junction nucleotides: 5. The germline gives CDR1 MNHNS, CDR2 SASEGT. Arm-PCR with iRepertoire HTBI primers amplified the CDR3 regions for these TCR beta libraries. TCRdb reanalysed the multiplex PCR reads using MiXCR and keeps one entry per CDR3 protein. Altogether about 530,000 distinct CDR3 sequences are present, roughly 16% being singletons, with the ten largest covering more than 20%. These data are also associated with another study on T cells in Graves' hyperthyroidism and ophthalmopathy. That source notes: Also found in blood were most expanded thyroid clonotypes above 0.001.

The input for sequencing was peripheral blood mononuclear cells (PBMCs), taken at new diagnosis, from a patient treated with antithyroid drugs. The sequence was collected from a woman aged 35-65 years with Graves disease. This rearrangement joins TRBV6-1 to TRBJ1-2, with 8 bases lining up with TRBD1. The CDR3 sequence: CASSDRGGGYTF. In nucleotides, the CDR3 is TGTGCCAGCAGCGACAGGGGAGGAGGCTACACCTTC.